Listed below are T cell receptor beta chains from one sample, sequenced in a study of CD8 T cells in Susac syndrome. One entry per CDR3 protein results from TCRdb running MiXCR on the immunoSEQ multiplex PCR reads. The repertoire consists of about 190,000 distinct CDR3 sequences, with roughly 95% occurring once and the leading ten covering 0.098%. Sequencing was performed on CD4+ T cells from PBMCs. Receptor source: a human donor with Susac syndrome. Both conserved end residues are trimmed from each CDR3.

V: TRBV30; CDR3: AWSVLTGHHYGYT
V: TRBV9; CDR3: ASSVDPDRVTGELF
V: TRBV6-6; CDR3: ASNDFPNQPQH
V: TRBV2; CDR3: ASGASGYT
V: TRBV14; CDR3: ASSQDLDRVNSNQPQH
V: TRBV7-3; CDR3: ASSLDGGPYEQY
V: TRBV5-1; CDR3: ASSFSTGEYGYT
V: TRBV3-1; CDR3: ASSQEPVNSPLH
V: TRBV20-1; CDR3: SAPLQGVRTEAF
V: TRBV18; CDR3: ASSPFGADTQY
V: TRBV9; CDR3: ASSVAGQSGGAVGEQF
V: TRBV29-1; CDR3: SVEARTGGGNTIY
V: TRBV29-1; CDR3: SVVRGFSYNEQF
V: TRBV27; CDR3: ASSLGRSGLPGELF
V: TRBV7-2; CDR3: ASSFGGVSNQPQH
V: TRBV20-1; CDR3: SAITRVTDTQY
V: TRBV29-1; CDR3: SVEGLGQGAGYT
V: TRBV13; CDR3: ASSFGTVNQPQH
V: TRBV30; CDR3: AWSGGRGADEQF
V: TRBV20-1; CDR3: SASLGGGTEAF
V: TRBV2; CDR3: ASSGQYPGT
V: TRBV27; CDR3: ASSPREKSTGELF
V: TRBV19; CDR3: ASSIDTDQPQH
V: TRBV2; CDR3: ASSPRGRGTDTQY
V: TRBV6-6; CDR3: ASRRRDAEETQY
V: TRBV30; CDR3: AWRPSGGYEQY
V: TRBV29-1; CDR3: SVALAMENGYT
V: TRBV25-1; CDR3: ASSPRGWNYEQY
V: TRBV7-8; CDR3: ASSLAGGGPLDTQY
V: TRBV24-1; CDR3: ATSDYRDTQY
V: TRBV19; CDR3: ASSGQGREGNEQF
V: TRBV24-1; CDR3: ATNAGPVREQY
V: TRBV30; CDR3: AWSGGGAGANVLT
V: TRBV20-1; CDR3: SAVPKGKGYGYT
V: TRBV6-2/TRBV6-3; CDR3: ASSSRGDNSPLH
V: TRBV25-1; CDR3: ASSAGGLDYGYT
V: TRBV7-9; CDR3: ASSPGQGVR
V: TRBV25-1; CDR3: ASSEGLTEAF
V: TRBV19; CDR3: ASSIAARGPDTQY
V: TRBV10-3; CDR3: AISDRANSPLH
V: TRBV30; CDR3: AWSTAGGNYGYT
V: TRBV30; CDR3: AWRGLGNPEAF
V: TRBV29-1; CDR3: SVMSSVQY
V: TRBV25-1; CDR3: ASLASNGGLSEQY
V: TRBV5-1; CDR3: ASSSVGSYNEQF
V: TRBV7-9; CDR3: ASSANSSPLH
V: TRBV5-1; CDR3: ASSRGRDRFQETQY
V: TRBV12-5; CDR3: ASGLAGGDQGPQH
V: TRBV7-9; CDR3: ASSSTGTTTEAF
V: TRBV6-5; CDR3: ASSTERGAHYEQY